This T cell receptor beta chain was captured by sequencing in a study of PD-1 blockade in classical Hodgkin lymphoma. The germline gives CDR1 GTSNPN, CDR2 SVGIG (reference sequence). Trimming removed 6 bases from V and 3 bases from J, with 17 bases in between. The CDR3 is made up of 14 amino acids. Some clones are missing from TCRdb's copy, which holds only in-frame ones; the method was immunoSEQ multiplex PCR. The sample lists some 90,000 clones; about nine tenths were seen once. The patients all showed relapse after autologous stem cell transplantation, while their brentuximab vedotin exposure varied. The patients, who had relapsed/refractory classical Hodgkin lymphoma, achieved best responses of complete response, partial response or progressive disease.

The sequence was obtained from a human donor with classical Hodgkin lymphoma. The sequenced sample was peripheral blood mononuclear cells (PBMCs), obtained before the second cycle of nivolumab. The chain is built from TRBV30 and TRBJ1-1; the D gene is possibly TRBD1 (6 bases). CDR3 loop: CACSSQGWDTEAFF. The CDR3 DNA follows: TGTGCCTGCAGTTCACAGGGTTGGGACACTGAAGCTTTCTTT.